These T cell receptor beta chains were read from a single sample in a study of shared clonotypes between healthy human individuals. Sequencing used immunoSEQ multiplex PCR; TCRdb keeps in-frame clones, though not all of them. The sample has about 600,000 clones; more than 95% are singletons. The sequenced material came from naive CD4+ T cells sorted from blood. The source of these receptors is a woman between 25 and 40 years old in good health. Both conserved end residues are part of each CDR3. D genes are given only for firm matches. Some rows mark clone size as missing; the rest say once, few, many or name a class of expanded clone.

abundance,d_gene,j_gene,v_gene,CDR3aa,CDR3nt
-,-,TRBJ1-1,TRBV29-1,CSVDRQMNTEAFF,TGCAGCGTTGATCGGCAAATGAACACTGAAGCTTTCTTT
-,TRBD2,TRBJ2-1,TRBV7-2,CASSLATGGHNEQFF,TGTGCCAGCAGCTTAGCAACGGGAGGGCACAATGAGCAGTTCTTC
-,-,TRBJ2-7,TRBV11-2,CASSSALAGRHYEQYF,TGTGCCAGCAGCTCCGCTCTTGCGGGTCGCCACTACGAGCAGTACTTC
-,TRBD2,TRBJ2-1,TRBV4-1,CASSTRVGYGTSGVNNEQFF,TGCGCCAGCAGCACCCGTGTGGGTTACGGGACTAGCGGTGTTAACAATGAGCAGTTCTTC
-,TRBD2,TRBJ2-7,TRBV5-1,CASSSSGRDDEQYF,TGCGCCAGCAGCTCGAGCGGGAGGGATGACGAGCAGTACTTC
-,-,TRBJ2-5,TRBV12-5,CASARERDETQYF,TGTGCTAGTGCCCGAGAGCGCGATGAGACCCAGTACTTC
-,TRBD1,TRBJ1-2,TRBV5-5,CASSLTTARGLNGYTF,TGTGCCAGCAGCTTAACTACGGCCAGGGGGTTGAATGGCTACACCTTC
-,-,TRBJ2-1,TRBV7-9,CASIERGNEQFF,TGTGCCAGCATCGAAAGGGGGAATGAGCAGTTCTTC
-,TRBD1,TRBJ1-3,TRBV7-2,CASSPTQGISGNTIYF,TGTGCCAGCAGCCCTACACAGGGGATCTCTGGAAACACCATATATTTT
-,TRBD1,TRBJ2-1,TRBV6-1,CASSDRDRGPNEQFF,TGTGCCAGCAGTGACCGGGACAGGGGACCCAATGAGCAGTTCTTC
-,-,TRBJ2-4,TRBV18,CASSPLRGAKNIQYF,TGTGCCAGCTCACCGTTACGGGGAGCCAAAAACATTCAGTACTTC
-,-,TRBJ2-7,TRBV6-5,CASSWDILSYEQYF,TGTGCCAGCAGTTGGGACATCTTATCCTACGAGCAGTACTTC
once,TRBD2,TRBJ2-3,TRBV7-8,CASSLVPTSGSTQYF,TGTGCCAGCAGCTTAGTTCCGACTAGCGGGAGTACGCAGTATTTT
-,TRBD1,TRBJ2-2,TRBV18,CASSPRQGINTGELFF,TGTGCCAGCTCACCTCGACAGGGGATAAACACCGGGGAGCTGTTTTTT
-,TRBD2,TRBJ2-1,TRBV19,CASSIVAGFEQFF,TGTGCCAGTAGTATCGTAGCGGGATTCGAGCAGTTCTTC
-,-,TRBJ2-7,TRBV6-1,CASMRREGSHEQYF,TGTGCCAGCATGCGACGAGAGGGGTCCCACGAGCAGTACTTC
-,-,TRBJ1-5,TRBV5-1,CASSPGGGNQPQHF,TGCGCCAGCAGCCCGGGGGGGGGCAATCAGCCCCAGCATTTT
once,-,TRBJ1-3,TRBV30,CAWRRQFSGNTIYF,TGTGCCTGGAGGCGGCAGTTCTCTGGAAACACCATATATTTT
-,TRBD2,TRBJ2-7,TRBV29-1,CSARTSGSIHEQYF,TGCAGCGCCCGGACTAGCGGGAGTATACACGAGCAGTACTTC
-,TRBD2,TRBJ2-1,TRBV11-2,CASSETGTSSYNEQFF,TGTGCCAGCAGCGAAACCGGGACTAGCAGCTACAATGAGCAGTTCTTC
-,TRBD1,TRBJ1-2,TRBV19,CASTTIAGGGYGYTF,TGTGCCAGTACGACTATAGCAGGGGGCGGCTATGGCTACACCTTC
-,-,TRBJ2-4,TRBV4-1,CASSPMGLAKNIQYF,TGCGCCAGCAGCCCTATGGGCCTAGCCAAAAACATTCAGTACTTC
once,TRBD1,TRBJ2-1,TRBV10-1,CASRTTGAPFVSYNEQFF,TGCGCCAGCAGAACGACAGGGGCCCCTTTTGTTTCCTACAATGAGCAGTTCTTC
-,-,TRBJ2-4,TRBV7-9,CASSLGGEDIQYF,TGTGCCAGCAGCCTAGGCGGGGAGGACATTCAGTACTTC